This T cell receptor (beta chain) appears in the sequencing data of a study of T cell repertoires in cytomegalovirus infection. Across the study: Public TCR beta signatures indicated both CMV infection and matching HLA type. Study-level results: HLA-C-restricted, CMV-specific TCR beta clonotypes were dominant ex vivo. Carriers of CMV plus the relevant HLA were identified by cumulative public TCR beta family frequency.

Using its own MiXCR run on the reads, TCRdb lists one record per CDR3 protein. The sample records around 740,000 distinct CDR3 sequences, roughly 36% being singletons. Notes on this clonotype: Its matching antigen is unknown.

This CDR3 has 16 residues. The V gene end was trimmed by 6 bases and the J gene end by 0 bases; junction bases not matched to a gene: 6. The V gene's germline CDR1 is DFQATT and CDR2 SNEGSKA (reference sequence). The rearrangement links TRBV20-1 to TRBJ2-2; 11 bases map to TRBD2. The sequenced material came from PBMCs. The source of this sequence is a human donor in good health (CMV status not recorded). Some clones in this sample may be carry-over from other donors' samples. The chain's CDR3 is CSAPLAGVANTGELFF. The CDR3, as DNA: TGCAGTGCCCCACTAGCGGGAGTGGCGAACACCGGGGAGCTGTTTTTT.